Listed here is a single T cell receptor (beta chain). These data belong to a study of CD8 T cells in Susac syndrome. The multiple sclerosis control group was made up of treatment-naive patients with stable or active relapsing-remitting disease. cDNA came from about 0.51 to 1 ug RNA primed by random hexamers. The CDR3 of TCR beta was amplified by immunoSEQ multiplex PCR across 54 Vbeta and 13 Jbeta. TCRdb called the immunoSEQ multiplex PCR reads again in MiXCR, with one record for every CDR3 protein. The repertoire holds some 260,000 distinct CDR3 sequences, with over 85% as singletons. The CDR3 length is 15 residues. Germline CDR1 MGHRA, CDR2 YSYEKL. The V gene lost 0 bases and the J gene lost 6 bases, with 12 bases spanning the gap.

The specimen was CD4+ T cells from PBMCs. The chain links TRBV4-1 to TRBJ2-4; a possible D gene is TRBD2 (6 bases). The receptor comes from a human donor with multiple sclerosis. CDR3 loop: CASSQDSGGANIQYF. DNA of the CDR3: TGCGCCAGCAGCCAAGATTCAGGAGGGGCAAACATTCAGTACTTC.